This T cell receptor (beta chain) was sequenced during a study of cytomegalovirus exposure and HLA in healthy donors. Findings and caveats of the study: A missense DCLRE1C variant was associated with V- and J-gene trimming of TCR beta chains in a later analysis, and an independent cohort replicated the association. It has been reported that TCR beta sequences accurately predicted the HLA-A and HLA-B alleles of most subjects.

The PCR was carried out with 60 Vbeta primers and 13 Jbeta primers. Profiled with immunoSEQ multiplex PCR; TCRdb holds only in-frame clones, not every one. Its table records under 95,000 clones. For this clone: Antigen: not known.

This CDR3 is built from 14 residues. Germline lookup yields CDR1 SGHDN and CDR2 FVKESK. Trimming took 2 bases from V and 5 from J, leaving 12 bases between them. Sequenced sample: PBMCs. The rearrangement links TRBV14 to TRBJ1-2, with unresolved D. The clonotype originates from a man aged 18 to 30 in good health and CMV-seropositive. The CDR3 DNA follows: TGTGCCAGCAGCCAAAGGTCCGGAGCTTATGGCTACACCTTC. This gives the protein CASSQRSGAYGYTF.